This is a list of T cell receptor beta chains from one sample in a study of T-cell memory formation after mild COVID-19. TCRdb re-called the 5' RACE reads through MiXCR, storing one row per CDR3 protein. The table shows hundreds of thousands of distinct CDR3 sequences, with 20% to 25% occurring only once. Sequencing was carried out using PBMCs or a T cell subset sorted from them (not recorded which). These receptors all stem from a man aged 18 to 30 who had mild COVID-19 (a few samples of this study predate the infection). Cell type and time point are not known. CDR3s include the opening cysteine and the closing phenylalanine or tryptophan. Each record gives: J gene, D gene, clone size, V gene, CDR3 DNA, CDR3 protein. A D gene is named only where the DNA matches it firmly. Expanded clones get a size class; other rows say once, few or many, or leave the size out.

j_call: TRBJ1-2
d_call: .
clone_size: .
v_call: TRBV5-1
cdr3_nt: TGCGCCAGCAGCTTGGTGAGAGGGTCTCAGGATGGCTACACCTTC
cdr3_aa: CASSLVRGSQDGYTF

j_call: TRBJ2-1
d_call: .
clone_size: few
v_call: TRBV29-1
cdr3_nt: TGCAGCGTCTTCGTCAGGGGTAGCTACAATGAGCAGTTCTTC
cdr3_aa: CSVFVRGSYNEQFF

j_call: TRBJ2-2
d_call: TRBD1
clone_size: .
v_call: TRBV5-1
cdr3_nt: TGCGCCAGCAGTTCTGGACAGGGGGCAATCCACACCGGGGAGCTGTTTTTT
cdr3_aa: CASSSGQGAIHTGELFF

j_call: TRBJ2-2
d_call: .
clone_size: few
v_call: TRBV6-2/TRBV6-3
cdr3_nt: TGTGCCAGCAGTTACTCCTTCCAACAGGGTATCTACACCGGGGAGCTGTTTTTT
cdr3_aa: CASSYSFQQGIYTGELFF

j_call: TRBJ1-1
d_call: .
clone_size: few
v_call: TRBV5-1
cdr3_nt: TGCGCCAGCAGCTTGAACGGACAGTTGAACACTGAAGCTTTCTTT
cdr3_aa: CASSLNGQLNTEAFF

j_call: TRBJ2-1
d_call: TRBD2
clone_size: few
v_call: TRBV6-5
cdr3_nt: TGTGCCAGCAGCCTCGCCGGCGGGGGGCCGGGATACAATGAGCAGTTCTTC
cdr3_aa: CASSLAGGGPGYNEQFF

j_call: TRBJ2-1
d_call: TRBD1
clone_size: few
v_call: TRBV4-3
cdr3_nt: TGCGCCAGCAGGCGGGACAGGGTCTCGGATGAGCAGTTCTTC
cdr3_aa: CASRRDRVSDEQFF

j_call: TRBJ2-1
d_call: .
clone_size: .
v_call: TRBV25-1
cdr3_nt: TGTGCCAGCAGTGAATACCTCAATGAGCAGTTCTTC
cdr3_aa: CASSEYLNEQFF

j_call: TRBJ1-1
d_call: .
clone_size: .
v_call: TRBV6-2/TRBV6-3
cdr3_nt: TGTGCCAGCAGTTACTCCCCGGGGGACACTGAAGCTTTCTTT
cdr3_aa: CASSYSPGDTEAFF

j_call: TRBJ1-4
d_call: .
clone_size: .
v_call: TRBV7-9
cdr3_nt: TGTGCCAGCAGCCCCCCCCGGGTACACCCCGGCATCTTCAATGAAAAACTGTTTTTT
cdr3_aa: CASSPPRVHPGIFNEKLFF

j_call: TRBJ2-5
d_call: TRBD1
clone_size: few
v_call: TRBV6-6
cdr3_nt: TGTGCCAGCAGTCAACGGACAGGTCCCGGAGAGACCCAGTACTTC
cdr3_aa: CASSQRTGPGETQYF

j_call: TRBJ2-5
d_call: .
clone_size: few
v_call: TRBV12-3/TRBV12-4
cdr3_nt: TGTGCCAGCAGTTTACCTCCAGGGTTGGAGACCCAGTACTTC
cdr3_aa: CASSLPPGLETQYF

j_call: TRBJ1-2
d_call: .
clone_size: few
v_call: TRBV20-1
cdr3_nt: TGCAGGGCCTCGAAGAGAGGGGCAGGAGACTATGGCTACACCTTC
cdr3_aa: CRASKRGAGDYGYTF

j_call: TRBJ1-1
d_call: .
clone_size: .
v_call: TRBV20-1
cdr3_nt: TGCAGTGCTAGAGATCGGATCGGGGCACCTGAAGCTTTCTTT
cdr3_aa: CSARDRIGAPEAFF

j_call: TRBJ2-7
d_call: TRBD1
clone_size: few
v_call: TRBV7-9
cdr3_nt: TGTGCCAGCAGCTTACAGGGGGCTCGATACGAGCAGTACTTC
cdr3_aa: CASSLQGARYEQYF

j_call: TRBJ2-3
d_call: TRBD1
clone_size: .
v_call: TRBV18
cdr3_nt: TGTGCCAGCTCACCACCGGACAGGGCGTGGGGCACAGATACGCAGTATTTT
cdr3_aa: CASSPPDRAWGTDTQYF

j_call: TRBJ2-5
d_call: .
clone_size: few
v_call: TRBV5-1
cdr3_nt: TGCGCCAGCAGCTTTGGCCTCTCAGAAGAGACCCAGTACTTC
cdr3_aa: CASSFGLSEETQYF

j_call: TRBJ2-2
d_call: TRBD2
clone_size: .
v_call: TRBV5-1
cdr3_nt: TGCGCCAGCACCCCTCGGACTAGCGAGGCCGGGGAGCTGTTTTTT
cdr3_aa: CASTPRTSEAGELFF

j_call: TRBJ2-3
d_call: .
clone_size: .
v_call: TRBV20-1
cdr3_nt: TGCAGTGCGTCAGGGGTCACTAGCACAGATACGCAGTATTTT
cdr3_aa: CSASGVTSTDTQYF

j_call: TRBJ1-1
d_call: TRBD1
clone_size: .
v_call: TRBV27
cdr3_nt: TGTGCCAGCAGTCCGGGGGACAGGAACACTGAAGCTTTCTTT
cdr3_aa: CASSPGDRNTEAFF

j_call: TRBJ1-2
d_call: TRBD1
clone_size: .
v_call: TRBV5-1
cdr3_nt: TGCGCCAGCACGGGACAGGGGGACGGCTACACCTTC
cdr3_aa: CASTGQGDGYTF

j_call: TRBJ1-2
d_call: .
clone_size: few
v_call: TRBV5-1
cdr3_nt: TGCGCCAGCAGGACTGGCCCTATCGAGGGCTACACCTTC
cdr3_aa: CASRTGPIEGYTF

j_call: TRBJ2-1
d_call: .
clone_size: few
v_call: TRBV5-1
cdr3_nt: TGCGCCACCAAGGAGGCCCACTCCTACAATGAGCAGTTCTTC
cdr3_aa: CATKEAHSYNEQFF

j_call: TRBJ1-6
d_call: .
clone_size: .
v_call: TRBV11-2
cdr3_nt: TGTGCCAGCAGCTTAGATTATGGGGCCCCTAGGCCCCTCCACTTT
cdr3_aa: CASSLDYGAPRPLHF

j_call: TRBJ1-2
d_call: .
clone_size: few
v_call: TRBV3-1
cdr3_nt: TGTGCCAGCAGCCAACCAGACAGGCTTCATGGCTACACCTTC
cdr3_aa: CASSQPDRLHGYTF

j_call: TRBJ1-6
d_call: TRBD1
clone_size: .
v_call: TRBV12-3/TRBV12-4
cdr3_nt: TGTGCCAGCAGTTCGACAGGGCTGGGTTCACCCCTCCACTTT
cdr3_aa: CASSSTGLGSPLHF

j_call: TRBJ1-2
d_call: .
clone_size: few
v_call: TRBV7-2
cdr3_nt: TGTGCCAGCAGCTTAGGAGGGGGACGATATGGCTACACCTTC
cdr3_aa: CASSLGGGRYGYTF

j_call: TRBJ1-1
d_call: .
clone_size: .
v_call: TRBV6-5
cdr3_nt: TGTGCCAGCCGTAAAGACTTAGACAGAAAGTTCACTGAAGCTTTCTTT
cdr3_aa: CASRKDLDRKFTEAFF

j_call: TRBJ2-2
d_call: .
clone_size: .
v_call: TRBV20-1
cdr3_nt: TGCAGTGCTAGCAATCAGGTGGCGGAGCTGTTTTTT
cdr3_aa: CSASNQVAELFF

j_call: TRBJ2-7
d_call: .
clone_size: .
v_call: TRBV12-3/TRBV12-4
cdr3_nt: TGTGCCAGCAGTTTTCGGGGAATCGAGCAGTACTTC
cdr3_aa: CASSFRGIEQYF

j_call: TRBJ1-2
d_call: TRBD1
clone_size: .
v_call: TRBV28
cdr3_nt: TGTGCCAGAAGTGTCCCCCTCGGGACAGGGGAGAGCTATGGCTACACCTTC
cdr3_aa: CARSVPLGTGESYGYTF

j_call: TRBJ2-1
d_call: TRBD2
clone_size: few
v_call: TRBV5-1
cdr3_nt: TGCGCCAGCAGCTTGGATAGCGGGGAATACAATGAGCAGTTCTTC
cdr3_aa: CASSLDSGEYNEQFF

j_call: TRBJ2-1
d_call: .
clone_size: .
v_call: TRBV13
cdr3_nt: TGTGCCAGCAGCTTAGTATTTCAGAGTGAGCAGTTCTTC
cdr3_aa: CASSLVFQSEQFF

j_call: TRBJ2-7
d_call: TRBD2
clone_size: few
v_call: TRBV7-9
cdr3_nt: TGTGCCAGCAGCCCGGGAGGGGCTAGAGCTTCCTCCGAGCAGTACTTC
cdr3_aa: CASSPGGARASSEQYF

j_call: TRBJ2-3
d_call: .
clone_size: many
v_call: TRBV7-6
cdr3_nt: TGTGCCAGCAGCCTAGGCCAAGGGGGGGTAGGAGGGACGCAGTATTTT
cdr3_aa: CASSLGQGGVGGTQYF

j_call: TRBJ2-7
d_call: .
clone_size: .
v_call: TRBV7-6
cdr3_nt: TGTGCCAGCAGCCCCGGGACTCGCGTTAACGAGCAGTACTTC
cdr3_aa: CASSPGTRVNEQYF

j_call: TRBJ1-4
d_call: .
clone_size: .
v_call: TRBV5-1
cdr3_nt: TGCGCCAGCAGCAGGGGGTTGGAAGCTAATGAAAAACTGTTTTTT
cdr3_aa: CASSRGLEANEKLFF

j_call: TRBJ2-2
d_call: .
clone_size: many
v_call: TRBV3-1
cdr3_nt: TGTGCCAGCAGCCGTTATTTAGGGGGGAGCACCGGGGAGCTGTTTTTT
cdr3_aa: CASSRYLGGSTGELFF

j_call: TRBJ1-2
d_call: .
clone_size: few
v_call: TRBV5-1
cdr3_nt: TGCGCCAGCACCCCTGGGAGGACCGCTAACTATGGCTACACCTTC
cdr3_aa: CASTPGRTANYGYTF

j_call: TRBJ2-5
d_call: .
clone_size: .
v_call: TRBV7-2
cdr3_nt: TGTGCCAGCCATGTTATGGGAACCCAGTACTTC
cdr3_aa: CASHVMGTQYF

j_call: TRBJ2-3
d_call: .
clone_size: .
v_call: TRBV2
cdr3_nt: TGTGCCAGCAGTGAACCTAAAGTCCCAGATACGCAGTATTTT
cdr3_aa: CASSEPKVPDTQYF

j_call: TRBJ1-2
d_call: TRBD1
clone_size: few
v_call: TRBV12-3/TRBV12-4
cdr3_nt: TGTGCCAGCAGTTGGGGACAGGGGGCTGACTATGGCTACACCTTC
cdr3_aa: CASSWGQGADYGYTF

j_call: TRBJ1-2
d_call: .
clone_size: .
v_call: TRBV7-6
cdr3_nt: TGTGCCAGCACAGCGGGGGGGGCAGATGGCTACACCTTC
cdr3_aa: CASTAGGADGYTF

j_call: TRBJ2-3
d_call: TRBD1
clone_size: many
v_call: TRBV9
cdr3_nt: TGTGCCAGCAGCGGGGGACAGGTCACAGATACGCAGTATTTT
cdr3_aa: CASSGGQVTDTQYF

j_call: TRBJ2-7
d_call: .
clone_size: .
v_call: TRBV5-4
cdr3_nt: TGTGCCAGCAGCCCCGGAGGTCCCAAGGGGGATTCGTACTTC
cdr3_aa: CASSPGGPKGDSYF

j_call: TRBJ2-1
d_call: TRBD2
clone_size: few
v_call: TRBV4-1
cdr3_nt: TGCGCCAGCAGCCAGCCTACTAGCGGCTCCTACAATGAGCAGTTCTTC
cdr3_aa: CASSQPTSGSYNEQFF

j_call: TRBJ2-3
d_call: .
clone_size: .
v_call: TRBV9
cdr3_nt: TGTGCCAGCAGCGCCCGAGAGGCGTTGGCAGATACGCAGTATTTT
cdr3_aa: CASSAREALADTQYF

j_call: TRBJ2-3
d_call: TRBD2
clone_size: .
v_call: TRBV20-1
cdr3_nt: TGCAGTGCCGCCGGGGCTAGCGGGAGTGCCACAGATACGCAGTATTTT
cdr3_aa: CSAAGASGSATDTQYF

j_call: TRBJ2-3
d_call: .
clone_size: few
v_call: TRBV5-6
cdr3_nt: TGTGCCAGCAGCCTCAACAGGGTTTCAGATACGCAGTATTTT
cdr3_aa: CASSLNRVSDTQYF

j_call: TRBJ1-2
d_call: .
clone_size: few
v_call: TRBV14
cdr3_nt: TGTGCCAGCAGCCAAGGATGGGGGCTGAACTATGGCTACACCTTC
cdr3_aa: CASSQGWGLNYGYTF

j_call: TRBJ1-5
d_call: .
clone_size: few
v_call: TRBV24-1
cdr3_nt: TGTGCCACCAGTGATCCAACGCCCCAGCATTTT
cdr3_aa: CATSDPTPQHF

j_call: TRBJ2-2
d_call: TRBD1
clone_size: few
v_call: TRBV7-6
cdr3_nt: TGTGCCAGCAGCTGGGCGCCGGGACAGGGTGACACCGGGGAGCTGTTTTTT
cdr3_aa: CASSWAPGQGDTGELFF

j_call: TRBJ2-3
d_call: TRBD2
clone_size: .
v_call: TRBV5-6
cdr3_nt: TGTGCCAGCAGCTGGCAGGGACTAGCGGGGGGGTCTAGCACAGATACGCAGTATTTT
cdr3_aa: CASSWQGLAGGSSTDTQYF

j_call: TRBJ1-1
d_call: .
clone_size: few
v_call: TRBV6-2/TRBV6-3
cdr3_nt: TGTGCCAGCAGTCCCGGACTGCCAGGGAGCACTGAAGCTTTCTTT
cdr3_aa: CASSPGLPGSTEAFF

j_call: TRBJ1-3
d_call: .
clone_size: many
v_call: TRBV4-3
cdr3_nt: TGCGCCAGCAGCCAAGGGCTTGCCCCCGGAAACACCATATATTTT
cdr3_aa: CASSQGLAPGNTIYF